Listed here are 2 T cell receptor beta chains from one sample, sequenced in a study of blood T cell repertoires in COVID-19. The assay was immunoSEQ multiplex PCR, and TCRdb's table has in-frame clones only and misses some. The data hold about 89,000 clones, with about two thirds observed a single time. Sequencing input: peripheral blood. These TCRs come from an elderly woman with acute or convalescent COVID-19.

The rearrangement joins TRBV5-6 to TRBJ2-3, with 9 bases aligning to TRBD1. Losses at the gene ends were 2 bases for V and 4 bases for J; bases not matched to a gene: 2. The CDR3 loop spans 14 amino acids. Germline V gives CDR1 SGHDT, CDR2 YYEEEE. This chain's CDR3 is CASSFGQGPDTQYF. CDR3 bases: TGTGCCAGCAGCTTTGGACAGGGGCCAGATACGCAGTATTTT.

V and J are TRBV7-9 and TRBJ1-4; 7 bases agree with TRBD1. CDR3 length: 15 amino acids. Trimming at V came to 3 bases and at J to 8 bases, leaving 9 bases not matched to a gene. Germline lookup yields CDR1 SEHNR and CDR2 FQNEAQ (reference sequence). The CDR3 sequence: CASSFGGQFFEKLFF. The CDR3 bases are TGTGCCAGCAGCTTTGGGGGACAGTTTTTCGAAAAACTGTTTTTT.